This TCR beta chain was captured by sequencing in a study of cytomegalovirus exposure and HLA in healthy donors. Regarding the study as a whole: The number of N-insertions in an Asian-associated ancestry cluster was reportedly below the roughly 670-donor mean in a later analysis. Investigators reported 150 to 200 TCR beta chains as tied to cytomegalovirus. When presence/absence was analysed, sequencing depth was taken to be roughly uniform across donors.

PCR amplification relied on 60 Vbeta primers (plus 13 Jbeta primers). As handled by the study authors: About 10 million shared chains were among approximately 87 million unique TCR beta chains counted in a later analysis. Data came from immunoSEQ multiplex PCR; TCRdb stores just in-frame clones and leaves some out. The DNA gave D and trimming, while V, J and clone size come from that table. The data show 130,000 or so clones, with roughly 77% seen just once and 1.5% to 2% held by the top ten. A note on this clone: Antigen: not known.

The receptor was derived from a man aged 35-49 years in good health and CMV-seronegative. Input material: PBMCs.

The CDR3 DNA reads as TGTGCCAGCTCACTCTCACAGGAGCCAAGAGCCCTTTCTGGAGAGCAGTACTTC. It yields the protein CASSLSQEPRALSGEQYF. The chain joins TRBV18 to TRBJ2-7; tentatively, D is TRBD1 (5 bases). Germline values: CDR1 KGHSH, CDR2 LQKENI. The length of the CDR3 is 18 residues. Trimming shortened V by 4 bases and J by 7 bases, and 29 bases separated the two germline ends. Variable domain in full (rest from reference TRBV18 and TRBJ2-7): NAGVMQNPRHLVRRRGQEARLRCSPMKGHSHVYWYRQLPEEGLKFMVYLQKENIIDESGMPKERFSAEFPKEGPSILRIQQVVRGDSAAYFCASSLSQEPRALSGEQYFGPGTRLTVT.